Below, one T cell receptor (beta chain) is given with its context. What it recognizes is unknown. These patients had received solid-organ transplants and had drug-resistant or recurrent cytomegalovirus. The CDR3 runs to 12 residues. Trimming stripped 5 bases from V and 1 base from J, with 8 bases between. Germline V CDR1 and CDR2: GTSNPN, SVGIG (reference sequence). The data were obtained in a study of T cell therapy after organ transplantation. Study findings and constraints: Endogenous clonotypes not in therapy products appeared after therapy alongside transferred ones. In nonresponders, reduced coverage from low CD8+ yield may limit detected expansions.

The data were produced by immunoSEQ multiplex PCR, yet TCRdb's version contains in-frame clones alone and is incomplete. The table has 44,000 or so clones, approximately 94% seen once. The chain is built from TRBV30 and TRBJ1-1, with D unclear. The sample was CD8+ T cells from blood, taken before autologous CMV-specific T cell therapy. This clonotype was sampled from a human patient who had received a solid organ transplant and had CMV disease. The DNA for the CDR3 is TGTGCCTGGGATCACGCGAACACTGAAGCTTTCTTT. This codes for CAWDHANTEAFF.